Sequencing of this T cell receptor (beta chain) was carried out in a study of T cell responses to AZD1222 COVID-19 vaccine. Study conclusions and caveats: Regions left unmutated in variants are reportedly the target of nearly half of spike-specific TCRs. Every sample of the repertoires postdated the peak T cell response.

The method was immunoSEQ multiplex PCR; TCRdb's version includes in-frame clones alone and lacks a portion of them. The sample has 95,000 to 130,000 clones; about 90% are singletons. This clone was observed a handful of times. Its target is not known. Trimming stripped 5 bases from V and 4 bases from J, with 17 bases between. CDR3 length: 15 amino acids. Germline lookup yields CDR1 MNHEY and CDR2 SVGAGI. The sequencing used peripheral blood, collected on day 0 of AZD1222 vaccination. V usage is TRBV6-5 and J usage is TRBJ1-1, with D possibly being TRBD1 (6 bases). The TCR was taken from an adult in good health. The CDR3 is CASSNYRVVGTEAFF. For the CDR3, the DNA is TGTGCCAGCAGTAACTACAGGGTGGTGGGCACTGAAGCTTTCTTT.